This TCR beta chain stems from a study of CD8 T cells in ankylosing spondylitis. Regarding the study as a whole: Significant enrichment of disease-linked clones was reported in matched ankylosing spondylitis synovial fluid. A CD8+ phenotype characterized the disease-linked clones, which were relatively rare in peripheral blood. Reactive arthritis synovial fluid and blood were previously reported to contain some motif variants. About 8 highly homologous variants made up a TCR beta motif, and this motif appeared characteristic of ankylosing spondylitis blood.

TCRdb passed the 5' RACE reads through MiXCR, listing each CDR3 protein once. Among 380,000 or so distinct CDR3 sequences listed, approximately 20% were seen once. The CDR3 extends over 16 amino acids. Germline CDR1 and CDR2: MNHEY and SMNVEV (reference sequence). V was clipped by 3 bases and J by 2 bases; unmatched bases: 8. In regard to this clonotype: Its antigen is unidentified.

Sequencing input: blood, either unsorted or a sorted T cell fraction (not recorded which). The V call is TRBV27, the J call TRBJ2-3, with 7 nucleotides matching TRBD1. This clonotype was obtained from a male donor with ankylosing spondylitis or in good health (not recorded which). CDR3 nucleotide sequence: TGTGCCAGCAGTTTCCACGGACAGGAGTTCACAGATACGCAGTATTTT. It is translated as CASSFHGQEFTDTQYF.